The 23 T cell receptor beta chains below all came from one sample that was sequenced in a study of blood T cell repertoires in COVID-19. TCRdb's copy holds only in-frame clones and misses some; the assay was immunoSEQ multiplex PCR. The table shows about 65,000 clones, with over 85% occurring only once. Sequences were obtained from peripheral blood. The source of these receptors is a man aged 55 to 70 with acute or convalescent COVID-19.

This chain links TRBV28 with TRBJ2-7; weak D call: TRBD1 (6 bases). Germline V gene lookup returns CDR1 MDHEN and CDR2 SYDVKM. V dropped 6 bases and J dropped 3 bases, with 9 bases sitting between them. This CDR3 region has 12 residues. The CDR3 coding sequence is TGTGCCAGCAGGGACAGTGACTACGAGCAGTACTTC. Translated, it gives CASRDSDYEQYF.

This sequence joins TRBV18 and TRBJ2-7; 7 nucleotides line up with TRBD1. V trimming: 5 bases; J trimming: 3 bases; junction bases outside the gene matches: 10. CDR3 length: 15 amino acids. Germline CDR1 and CDR2: KGHSH and LQKENI. The CDR3 sequence: CASSSQWDRDYEQYF. As DNA, the CDR3 is TGTGCCAGCTCATCGCAGTGGGACAGAGACTACGAGCAGTACTTC.

This chain links TRBV5-1 with TRBJ2-5; a weak D match, TRBD2 (5 bases). The CDR3 is 15 amino acids. The V gene's germline CDR1 is SGHRS and CDR2 YFSETQ. V was trimmed by 3 bases and J by 2 bases, leaving 14 bases between them. The CDR3 DNA reads TGCGCCAGCAGCTATATGCCCCGAGGGCAAGAGACCCAGTACTTC. This encodes CASSYMPRGQETQYF.

The chain combines TRBV13 with TRBJ2-7; 7 bases are a match to TRBD1. Germline-derived CDR1 and CDR2 are PRHDT and FYEKMQ (reference sequence). The CDR3 consists of 14 residues. V gave up 4 bases and J gave up 3 bases; unmatched junction bases: 6. The CDR3 reads CASSSGDSYYEQYF. DNA of the CDR3: TGTGCCAGCAGCTCCGGGGACAGCTACTACGAGCAGTACTTC.

This chain links TRBV29-1 with TRBJ2-7; a possible D gene is TRBD2 (6 bases). The CDR3 is 12 amino acids. V was clipped by 5 bases and J by 3 bases, with 11 bases between them. From germline, CDR1 is SQVTM and CDR2 ANQGSEA. CDR3: CSVNDGGYEQYF. As DNA, the CDR3 is TGCAGCGTTAACGACGGGGGCTACGAGCAGTACTTC.

The chain links TRBV19 to TRBJ2-1, with D perhaps matching TRBD2 (6 bases). The germline CDR1 and CDR2 sequences are LNHDA and SQIVND (reference sequence). The CDR3 length is 13 residues. V was cut by 0 bases and J by 10 bases, with 10 bases left in between. CDR3 region: CASSIEEGTEQFF. As DNA, the CDR3 is TGTGCCAGTAGTATAGAGGAGGGGACGGAGCAGTTCTTC.

The CDR3 sequence is CASSYLMEGEQFF. The CDR3, as DNA: TGTGCCAGCAGTTACTTGATGGAGGGTGAGCAGTTCTTC. V and J are TRBV6-2 or TRBV6-3 and TRBJ2-1, with a weak D call TRBD2 (6 bases). The CDR3 has 13 amino acids. Germline loops: CDR1 MNHEY, CDR2 SVGEGT. V was trimmed by 1 base and J by 9 bases, leaving 10 bases between them.

This clone was recorded once. The gene calls are TRBV5-1 and TRBJ1-1; 8 nucleotides align to TRBD1. The CDR3 is 15 residues long. The germline CDR1 and CDR2 sequences are SGHRS and YFSETQ. V lost 4 bases and J lost 1; bases outside the gene matches: 6. The CDR3 region is CASSPGTGKNTEAFF. CDR3 nucleotides: TGCGCCAGCAGCCCGGGGACAGGAAAGAACACTGAAGCTTTCTTT.

The chain combines TRBV30 with TRBJ1-6; TRBD1 agrees at 9 bases. The CDR3 covers 15 residues. Per germline, CDR1 GTSNPN and CDR2 SVGIG (reference sequence). V gave up 5 bases and J gave up 7 bases; unmatched junction bases: 9. The chain's CDR3 is CAWVNRDRENSPLHF. In DNA, the CDR3 is TGTGCCTGGGTTAACCGGGACAGGGAAAATTCACCCCTCCACTTT.

V and J are TRBV5-1 and TRBJ1-1; D is ambiguous. CDR3 size: 11 residues. Trimming shortened V by 8 bases and J by 7 bases, and 12 bases separated the two germline ends. Germline loops: CDR1 SGHRS, CDR2 YFSETQ. CDR3 bases: TGCGCCAGTACGGCTAGATATGAAGCTTTCTTT. Protein product: CASTARYEAFF.

The V gene is TRBV6-6, the J gene TRBJ2-7; unclear D gene. Per the germline V gene, CDR1 is MNHNY and CDR2 is SVGAGI (reference sequence). The CDR3 extends over 14 amino acids. V was pared by 0 bases and J by 4 bases, with 10 bases between. The CDR3 sequence is CASSYSRMAYEQYF. CDR3 DNA: TGTGCCAGCAGTTACTCCCGAATGGCTTACGAGCAGTACTTC.

This clone was picked up a small number of times. The J gene is TRBJ1-2, the V gene TRBV30, with D hard to call. V was cut by 0 bases and J by 9 bases, with 11 bases left in between. CDR3 length equals 12 residues. Germline CDR1 reads GTSNPN; CDR2 reads SVGIG (reference sequence). CDR3 protein: CAWSVRQLSYTF. The CDR3 DNA follows: TGTGCCTGGAGTGTCAGGCAACTGAGCTACACCTTC.

The chain links TRBV7-9 to TRBJ2-5; D not resolved. Per the germline V gene, CDR1 is SEHNR and CDR2 is FQNEAQ (reference sequence). Trimming shortened V by 0 bases and J by 7 bases, and 6 bases separated the two germline ends. The CDR3 is 12 amino acids. The CDR3 DNA reads as TGTGCCAGCAGCTTAGCGTCCGGGACCCAGTACTTC. As protein: CASSLASGTQYF.

The chain recombines TRBV4-1 with TRBJ1-4; D is undetermined. This CDR3 spans 13 amino acids. The germline gives CDR1 MGHRA, CDR2 YSYEKL. With 4 bases removed from V and 6 bases from J, the gap between germline ends came to 9 bases. The CDR3 nucleotides read TGCGCCAGCAGCCGAAGGGAGGATGAAAAACTGTTTTTT. Protein sequence: CASSRREDEKLFF.

The chain recombines TRBV5-1 with TRBJ1-2; 10 nucleotides match TRBD1. This CDR3 has 15 amino acids. The V gene end was trimmed by 2 bases and the J gene end by 8 bases; junction bases not matched to a gene: 9. Per the germline V gene, CDR1 is SGHRS and CDR2 is YFSETQ. CDR3 amino acids: CASSFGPTGGGGYTF. The CDR3 bases are TGCGCCAGCAGCTTTGGTCCGACAGGGGGCGGCGGCTACACCTTC.

The chain combines TRBV5-4 with TRBJ2-1, with TRBD1 identical over 7 bases. The V gene's germline CDR1 is SGHNT and CDR2 YYREEE (reference sequence). The CDR3 totals 16 residues. V shed 2 bases and J 7 bases; nucleotides not matched to a gene: 12. CDR3 sequence: CASSLKGASWENEQFF. CDR3 in DNA: TGTGCCAGCAGCTTAAAGGGGGCGAGTTGGGAGAATGAGCAGTTCTTC.

The rearrangement uses TRBV6-6 and TRBJ1-6, with D possibly being TRBD1 (6 bases). The V gene's germline CDR1 is MNHNY and CDR2 SVGAGI (reference sequence). Trimming took off 6 bases at V and 9 bases at J, with 18 bases between the two ends. The CDR3 is 15 residues long. CDR3 nucleotides: TGTGCCAGCAGCATCTTACAGGGAGGGAGTTCACCCCTCCACTTT. It encodes CASSILQGGSSPLHF.

The chain links TRBV27 to TRBJ2-1; a weak D match, TRBD1 (5 bases). The CDR3 is 17 amino acids. Germline CDR1 and CDR2: MNHEY and SMNVEV (reference sequence). V gave up 2 bases and J gave up 0 bases, with 14 bases separating them. This chain's CDR3 is CASSLGARLPSYNEQFF. The CDR3 DNA reads TGTGCCAGCAGTTTAGGGGCCAGGCTCCCCTCCTACAATGAGCAGTTCTTC.

The CDR3 reads CARTKATRGPLSHTEAFF. CDR3 nucleotides: TGTGCCAGGACTAAAGCTACCAGGGGCCCACTATCCCACACTGAAGCTTTCTTT. This rearrangement joins TRBV14 to TRBJ1-1, with a tentative D call TRBD1 (6 bases). The CDR3 contains 18 residues. The germline CDR1 and CDR2 sequences are SGHDN and FVKESK. Trimming took off 9 bases at V and 3 bases at J, with 29 bases between the two ends.

This chain links TRBV11-2 with TRBJ2-4; 9 positions agree with TRBD1. This CDR3 contains 15 residues. The junction had 10 bases not matched to a gene; V was cut back by 5 bases and J by 8 bases. CDR1 is SGHAT, CDR2 FQNNGV, per germline. CDR3 bases: TGTGCCAGCAGCCTTGACAGGGGGGCGTTTGACATTCAGTACTTC. Its protein is CASSLDRGAFDIQYF.

The chain employs TRBV5-1 and TRBJ1-4; D gene ambiguous. The length of the CDR3 is 14 residues. Per germline, CDR1 SGHRS and CDR2 YFSETQ. The V end lost 2 bases, the J end lost 7 bases, and 12 bases lay between the germline ends. The CDR3 DNA follows: TGCGCCAGCAGCTTCACTGCAGGTGGTGAAAAACTGTTTTTT. Translation gives CASSFTAGGEKLFF. Filled out from reference TRBV5-1 and TRBJ1-4, the complete variable domain reads KAGVTQTPRYLIKTRGQQVTLSCSPISGHRSVSWYQQTPGQGLQFLFEYFSETQRNKGNFPGRFSGRQFSNSRSEMNVSTLELGDSALYLCASSFTAGGEKLFFGSGTQLSVL.

The J gene is TRBJ2-5, the V gene TRBV10-1, with D perhaps TRBD2 (5 bases). Germline values: CDR1 WNHNN, CDR2 SYGVQD (reference sequence). Between the trimmed V and J ends, which lost 6 bases and 4 bases, there was a span of 12 bases. This CDR3 spans 13 amino acids. The CDR3 is CASSRTGIETQYF. The DNA for the CDR3 is TGCGCCAGCAGCAGAACCGGGATAGAGACCCAGTACTTC.

V and J are TRBV5-1 and TRBJ1-5; no definite D call. Germline V gene sequence: CDR1 SGHRS, CDR2 YFSETQ. The CDR3 consists of 15 residues. The V gene lost 0 bases and the J gene lost 0 bases, with 7 bases spanning the gap. This CDR3 is CASSLDTYSNQPQHF. CDR3 coding DNA: TGCGCCAGCAGCTTGGACACGTATAGCAATCAGCCCCAGCATTTT.